The 18 T cell receptor beta chains below come from one sample, sequenced in a study of T-cell reconstitution after alpha-beta-depleted transplantation in children (dated by TCRdb to the mid-2010s). The method was PCR. This sample was sequenced with an Illumina HiSeq 2500. TCR library preparation used molecular barcoding, with unique molecular identifiers applied to normalize quantification of the TCRbeta repertoire. TCRdb applied fastp at Q25 and MiXCR to the public reads, then kept only in-frame beta chains. Entries are consolidated by CDR3 protein sequence, retaining the most common genes and DNA. This sample gives approximately 120,000 distinct CDR3 sequences in total; about 9.6% of them show up just once. The ten largest clones represent under 30% of the sample. The meaning of the sample's treatment or condition label: allogeneic hematopoietic cell transplantation with graft depleted of TCRalphabeta T cells and CD19 B cells.

The starting material was PBMCs, mostly from graft donor cells, obtained 180 days after TCRalphabeta/CD19-depleted stem cell transplant. The receptors were gathered from a girl in the first two years of life who had a stem cell transplant for combined immunodeficiency, so the T cells may come from the graft donor.

In this sample, this clonotype turned up many times. This chain connects TRBV20-1 to TRBJ2-2; D might be TRBD1 (6 bases). Per germline, CDR1 DFQATT and CDR2 SNEGSKA (reference sequence). The CDR3 is made up of 16 amino acids. Trimming took off 1 base at V and 5 bases at J, with 17 bases between the two ends. This chain's CDR3 is CSARAWAGEGTGELFF. In nucleotides, the CDR3 is TGCAGTGCTAGAGCTTGGGCAGGGGAAGGAACCGGGGAGCTGTTTTTT.

The V call is TRBV6-5, the J call TRBJ2-3; 7 bases are a match to TRBD1. CDR1 and CDR2 (germline): MNHEY, SVGAGI. After removal of 7 bases from V and 2 bases from J, the junction contained 6 bases not matched to a gene. The CDR3 is made up of 14 amino acids. The chain's CDR3 is CASNSGTDTDTQYF. The CDR3 DNA follows: TGTGCCAGCAATTCCGGGACAGACACAGATACGCAGTATTTT.

J is TRBJ1-1 and V is TRBV19, with D unresolved. Germline V CDR1 and CDR2: LNHDA, SQIVND (reference sequence). There are 15 residues in the CDR3. Between the trimmed V and J ends, which lost 6 bases and 4 bases, there was a span of 18 bases. The CDR3 bases are TGTGCCAGTAGGAGGACCCTCTCTAGTAGCACTGAAGCTTTCTTT. Its translation: CASRRTLSSSTEAFF.

As to this clonotype: A junction end diverges from the germline sequence, so it may reflect a read error. The V gene is TRBV12-3 or TRBV12-4, the J gene TRBJ1-5, with D perhaps TRBD1 (5 bases). CDR3 length: 15 residues. In DNA form, the CDR3 reads TGTGCCAGCAGCTTAGGGGTCAGTCGCAATCAGCCCCAGCATTTT. It encodes CASSLGVSRNQPQHF.

This clonotype appeared once. The genes are TRBV5-1 and TRBJ1-1; no reliable D call. The germline V and J ends were trimmed by 6 bases and 0 bases, with 9 bases remaining between them. This CDR3 is 13 amino acids long. Germline CDR1 SGHRS, CDR2 YFSETQ. CDR3 coding DNA: TGCGCCAGCAAGCTGGGCCTGAACACTGAAGCTTTCTTT. It translates to CASKLGLNTEAFF. Looking up the rest from reference TRBV5-1 and TRBJ1-1 gives the full variable domain: KAGVTQTPRYLIKTRGQQVTLSCSPISGHRSVSWYQQTPGQGLQFLFEYFSETQRNKGNFPGRFSGRQFSNSRSEMNVSTLELGDSALYLCASKLGLNTEAFFGQGTRLTVV.

In its sample, this clonotype was seen a few times. The chain uses TRBV20-1 and TRBJ2-7, with 8 nucleotides matching TRBD1. V gave up 7 bases and J gave up 6 bases; unmatched junction bases: 14. This CDR3 is built from 14 residues. Per germline, CDR1 DFQATT and CDR2 SNEGSKA (reference sequence). In DNA, the CDR3 is TGCAGTGTACGTATCCCGGGACAGGCTTCCGAGCAGTACTTC. Translation gives CSVRIPGQASEQYF.

The chain links TRBV4-3 to TRBJ1-1; D not resolved. Germline values: CDR1 LGHNA, CDR2 YSLEER. Between the trimmed V and J ends, which lost 5 bases and 4 bases, there was a span of 17 bases. The CDR3 extends over 15 amino acids. The CDR3 region has the DNA TGCGCCAGCAGCGCTACACAATCCGTGGGCACTGAAGCTTTCTTT. It translates to CASSATQSVGTEAFF.

This clonotype was observed at least ten times. In nucleotides, the CDR3 is TGCAGTGCTACTCGCCCCAGTAGCAATGAGCAGTTCTTC. The encoded protein is CSATRPSSNEQFF. The chain joins TRBV20-1 to TRBJ2-1; D gene uncertain. Trimming cost V 4 bases and J 6 bases, with 13 bases left between them. Germline lookup yields CDR1 DFQATT and CDR2 SNEGSKA (reference sequence). The CDR3 is 13 residues long.

The chain combines TRBV7-6 with TRBJ1-3; D remains unclear. This CDR3 contains 16 residues. Germline CDR1 is SGHVS and CDR2 is FNYEAQ. Trimming cost V 5 bases and J 0 bases, with 14 bases left between them. The CDR3 sequence is CASSRDTASSGNTIYF. The DNA of the CDR3 is TGTGCCAGCAGCAGGGATACTGCGAGCTCTGGAAACACCATATATTTT. Drawing the rest from reference TRBV7-6 and TRBJ1-3, the complete variable domain is GAGVSQSPRYKVTKRGQDVALRCDPISGHVSLYWYRQALGQGPEFLTYFNYEAQQDKSGLPNDRFSAERPEGSISTLTIQRTEQRDSAMYRCASSRDTASSGNTIYFGEGSWLTVV.

V usage is TRBV30 and J usage is TRBJ2-7; 8 bases line up with TRBD2. This CDR3 is 17 amino acids long. The germline V gene has CDR1 GTSNPN and CDR2 SVGIG (reference sequence). V lost 0 bases and J lost 0; bases outside the gene matches: 10. The CDR3 here is CAWSVKRSGSNSYEQYF. The DNA for the CDR3 is TGTGCCTGGAGTGTAAAAAGGAGCGGGAGTAACTCCTACGAGCAGTACTTC. Using reference TRBV30 and TRBJ2-7 for the parts outside the CDR3, the full variable domain is SQTIHQWPATLVQPVGSPLSLECTVEGTSNPNLYWYRQAAGRGLQLLFYSVGIGQISSEVPQNLSASRPQDRQFILSSKKLLLSDSGFYLCAWSVKRSGSNSYEQYFGPGTRLTVT.

J is TRBJ2-3 and V is TRBV29-1, with D perhaps matching TRBD1 (6 bases). The germline gives CDR1 SQVTM, CDR2 ANQGSEA. Trimming shortened V by 1 base and J by 1 base, and 12 bases separated the two germline ends. The CDR3 runs 15 residues. The CDR3 loop reads CSVEGQGPGTDTQYF. The CDR3 DNA follows: TGCAGCGTTGAAGGGCAGGGGCCGGGCACAGATACGCAGTATTTT.

This clonotype was detected a few times. This chain links TRBV7-2 with TRBJ1-4; D gene unclear. Trimming removed 7 bases at V and 5 bases at J, with 14 bases between. The CDR3 is 14 residues long. CDR1 and CDR2 from the germline V gene are SGHTA and FQGNSA. CDR3 nucleotides: TGTGCCAGCAAACTCAACAGTGGGAATGAAAAACTGTTTTTT. Residues: CASKLNSGNEKLFF.

This clonotype was seen only a few times. The J gene is TRBJ2-1, the V gene TRBV20-1, with a weak D call TRBD2 (6 bases). Germline V lookup: CDR1 DFQATT, CDR2 SNEGSKA (reference sequence). V dropped 6 bases and J dropped 10 bases, with 22 bases sitting between them. The CDR3 spans 14 residues. The CDR3 sequence: CSAAIADLWEEQFF. CDR3 DNA: TGCAGTGCGGCAATAGCGGACCTATGGGAGGAGCAGTTCTTC.

This clonotype was counted only a few times. The chain links TRBV20-1 to TRBJ2-5; D not resolved. This CDR3 region has 14 residues. CDR1 is DFQATT, CDR2 SNEGSKA, per germline (reference sequence). Trimming shortened V by 3 bases and J by 5 bases, and 16 bases separated the two germline ends. The CDR3 DNA is TGCAGTGCTAGTTCGCCCCTGGGTAGGGAGACCCAGTACTTC. Translating it yields CSASSPLGRETQYF.

V and J are TRBV18 and TRBJ1-2, with no clear D. The germline V and J ends were trimmed by 1 base and 5 bases, with 11 bases remaining between them. The CDR3 is 14 amino acids. The germline gives CDR1 KGHSH, CDR2 LQKENI. CDR3 nucleotide sequence: TGTGCCAGCTCACCACTTGAGAAGGGTTATGGCTACACCTTC. Translated, it gives CASSPLEKGYGYTF.

This chain's CDR3 is CASSYGAGDQPQHF. As DNA, the CDR3 is TGTGCCAGCAGTTACGGGGCAGGGGATCAGCCCCAGCATTTT. The gene calls are TRBV6-5 and TRBJ1-5; a weak D match, TRBD1 (6 bases). This CDR3 comprises 14 residues. From germline, CDR1 is MNHEY and CDR2 SVGAGI. V was cut by 2 bases and J by 5 bases, with 10 bases left in between.

The chain links TRBV7-9 to TRBJ2-1; 16 bases fit TRBD2. V was clipped by 6 bases and J by 10 bases; unmatched bases: 12. The CDR3 has 17 residues. Germline CDR1 is SEHNR and CDR2 is FQNEAQ (reference sequence). This chain's CDR3 is CASRGTSGRVGAWEQFF. CDR3 nucleotides: TGTGCCAGCAGAGGGACTAGCGGGAGGGTCGGAGCATGGGAGCAGTTCTTC.

Notes on this clonotype: One end of the junction varies from germline; a read error may be responsible. The rearrangement links TRBV20-1 to TRBJ2-3; 12 nucleotides line up with TRBD2. Looked up from germline, CDR1 is DFQATT and CDR2 is SNEGSKA (reference sequence). The CDR3 runs 16 residues. DNA for the CDR3: TGCGGTGCTAGCCTCGGACTAGCGGGGACCACAGATACGCAGTATTTT. Translated: CGASLGLAGTTDTQYF.